A single sample is the source of the 25 T cell receptor beta chains below, sequenced in a study of identical twins. TCRdb redid the calling of the 5' RACE reads with MiXCR, one entry per CDR3 protein. The sample lists more than 650,000 distinct CDR3 sequences; 6% to 6.5% were seen once. Source material: naive T cells sorted from blood. The receptors originated from a man between 18 and 29 years old in good health.

The sample holds a few counts of this clonotype. The chain links TRBV9 to TRBJ1-3, with 9 bases fitting TRBD1. The CDR3 contains 15 residues. Trimming took 4 bases from V and 4 from J; bases not matched to a gene: 6. Per the germline V gene, CDR1 is SGDLS and CDR2 is YYNGEE. Here the CDR3 DNA reads TGTGCCAGCAGCCCATCACAGGGGGCCGGAAACACCATATATTTT. Its protein is CASSPSQGAGNTIYF.

This clonotype has only a few counts. The chain is built from TRBV12-3 or TRBV12-4 and TRBJ2-5, with 14 bases that match TRBD2. This CDR3 spans 17 amino acids. J was trimmed by 2 bases and V by 8 bases; bases with no gene match: 10. The CDR3 is CASSSGTSGRLQETQYF. In DNA form, the CDR3 reads TGTGCCAGCTCTTCCGGGACTAGCGGGAGACTTCAAGAGACCCAGTACTTC.

In this sample, this clonotype turned up many times. This chain links TRBV5-1 with TRBJ1-2; 7 nucleotides line up with TRBD1. This CDR3 comprises 11 residues. From germline, CDR1 is SGHRS and CDR2 YFSETQ. V gave up 5 bases and J gave up 7 bases; unmatched junction bases: 2. CDR3 loop: CASSSGGGYTF. The CDR3 nucleotides are TGCGCCAGCAGTTCAGGGGGTGGCTACACCTTC.

This clonotype was observed a few times. The chain links TRBV18 to TRBJ2-5, with D unclear. Trimming removed 3 bases from V and 7 bases from J, with 9 bases in between. The CDR3 has 12 amino acids. Germline CDR1 and CDR2: KGHSH and LQKENI. The CDR3 sequence is CASSPEAGTQYF. CDR3 nucleotide sequence: TGTGCCAGCTCACCCGAAGCAGGGACCCAGTACTTC.

This clonotype was recorded at least ten times. The genes are TRBV6-1 and TRBJ2-7; D is perhaps TRBD1 (6 bases). Per germline, CDR1 MNHNS and CDR2 SASEGT. The CDR3 is 13 amino acids. Trimming took 6 bases from V and 3 from J, leaving 12 bases between them. CDR3 amino acids: CASSETGFYEQYV. The CDR3 region has the DNA TGTGCCAGCAGCGAAACAGGGTTCTACGAGCAGTACGTC.

This clonotype has at least ten counts. The chain uses TRBV12-3 or TRBV12-4 and TRBJ2-5; 9 nucleotides match TRBD1. CDR3 length: 16 amino acids. V dropped 6 bases and J dropped 4; count of bases not matched to a gene: 12. The CDR3 bases are TGTGCCAGCAGCCGTCGACAGGGGGTTTCGGGAGAGACCCAGTACTTC. Translation: CASSRRQGVSGETQYF.

This clonotype was counted ten times or more. The chain employs TRBV10-3 and TRBJ2-1; possibly TRBD1 for D (6 bases). Germline V gene lookup returns CDR1 ENHRY and CDR2 SYGVKD. The CDR3 has 15 amino acids. Trimming took off 10 bases at V and 0 bases at J, with 16 bases between the two ends. CDR3 DNA sequence: TGTGCCACCCTACAGGCCAGGGGCTCCTACAATGAGCAGTTCTTC. It translates to CATLQARGSYNEQFF.

This clonotype was observed at least ten times. The chain couples TRBV20-1 to TRBJ2-1; 8 bases align to TRBD2. Germline values: CDR1 DFQATT, CDR2 SNEGSKA (reference sequence). The CDR3 loop spans 14 amino acids. V lost 3 bases and J lost 4; bases outside the gene matches: 5. The CDR3 reads CSARKVAGYNEQFF. DNA for the CDR3: TGCAGTGCTAGGAAGGTAGCGGGGTACAATGAGCAGTTCTTC.

J is TRBJ1-1 and V is TRBV4-1; D remains ambiguous. Trimming took 6 bases from V and 0 from J, leaving 8 bases between them. The CDR3 is 13 residues long. Per germline, CDR1 MGHRA and CDR2 YSYEKL. In DNA, the CDR3 is TGCGCCAGCAGATTGCACGTGAACACTGAAGCTTTCTTT. Residues: CASRLHVNTEAFF.

The chain combines TRBV5-1 with TRBJ2-2; tentative D call: TRBD1 (6 bases). The V end lost 0 bases, the J end lost 3 bases, and 12 bases lay between the germline ends. The CDR3 runs 16 residues. Germline V gives CDR1 SGHRS, CDR2 YFSETQ. The CDR3 region is CASSLAGQSHTGELFF. The CDR3, as DNA: TGCGCCAGCAGCTTGGCCGGACAGTCACACACCGGGGAGCTGTTTTTT.

This clonotype was seen a handful of times. The gene calls are TRBV18 and TRBJ2-5, with a tentative D call TRBD2 (5 bases). This CDR3 comprises 14 residues. Looked up from germline, CDR1 is KGHSH and CDR2 is LQKENI. V gave up 2 bases and J gave up 5 bases, with 12 bases separating them. The CDR3 here is CASSPTAQRETQYF. CDR3 DNA: TGTGCCAGCTCACCAACCGCACAGCGGGAGACCCAGTACTTC.

This clonotype was observed many times. The chain has TRBV20-1 and TRBJ2-3, with TRBD1 as a possible D gene (5 bases). V lost 4 bases and J lost 4, with 9 bases in between. Germline CDR1 reads DFQATT; CDR2 reads SNEGSKA (reference sequence). The length of the CDR3 is 12 residues. CDR3 region: CSANKGADTQYF. Written as DNA, the CDR3 is TGCAGTGCTAACAAAGGGGCAGATACGCAGTATTTT.

Only a few counts were recorded for this clonotype. The chain recombines TRBV3-1 with TRBJ2-7; D remains unclear. Germline V gives CDR1 LGHDT, CDR2 YNNKEL (reference sequence). V was pared by 1 base and J by 2 bases, with 9 bases between. This CDR3 has 14 residues. The CDR3, as DNA: TGTGCCAGCAGCCAAGTCGGCAGAACCTACGAGCAGTACTTC. The encoded protein is CASSQVGRTYEQYF.

This clonotype was counted many times. V and J are TRBV25-1 and TRBJ1-1, with TRBD1 matching 10 bases. CDR1 is MGHDK and CDR2 is SYGVNS in the germline V gene. The CDR3 extends over 15 amino acids. Losses at the gene ends were 6 bases for V and 4 bases for J; bases not matched to a gene: 8. CDR3 DNA sequence: TGTGCCAGCAGCCCCGGGACAGGGGCGGGCACTGAAGCTTTCTTT. Translating it yields CASSPGTGAGTEAFF.

This clonotype was found many times. The chain is built from TRBV2 and TRBJ2-5; tentatively, D is TRBD2 (5 bases). Deletions cut 7 bases from V and 2 bases from J, with 11 bases between. CDR1 and CDR2 (germline): SNHLY, FYNNEI. This CDR3 is 13 amino acids long. Here the CDR3 DNA reads TGTGCCAGCACGAGGGAGAGACAAGAGACCCAGTACTTC. Translating it yields CASTRERQETQYF.

This clonotype was counted many times. The genes are TRBV29-1 and TRBJ2-7; tentatively, D is TRBD1 (7 bases). In germline, CDR1 is SQVTM, CDR2 ANQGSEA. Trimming stripped 5 bases from V and 5 bases from J, with 19 bases between. The CDR3 length is 14 residues. CDR3 region: CSVRGQGGVNEQYF. CDR3 coding DNA: TGCAGCGTTCGAGGCCAGGGGGGTGTCAACGAGCAGTACTTC.

This clonotype was picked up many times. The chain couples TRBV7-2 to TRBJ2-1; D ambiguous. This CDR3 contains 11 residues. Germline values: CDR1 SGHTA, CDR2 FQGNSA. Trimming cost V 5 bases and J 9 bases, with 8 bases left between them. CDR3 coding DNA: TGTGCCAGCAGCATAAGAGGTGAGCAGTTCTTC. Translating gives CASSIRGEQFF.

The chain recombines TRBV30 with TRBJ2-7; the D gene is possibly TRBD1 (5 bases). The CDR3 loop spans 13 amino acids. The V end was cut by 3 bases, the J end by 3 bases, with 12 bases between. The germline CDR1 and CDR2 sequences are GTSNPN and SVGIG (reference sequence). CDR3 coding DNA: TGTGCCTGGAGCGTTGGGGCACACTACGAGCAGTACGTC. Amino acid sequence: CAWSVGAHYEQYV.

V gene TRBV4-1 combines with J gene TRBJ1-2; tentative D call: TRBD1 (5 bases). The CDR3 consists of 14 residues. V was shortened by 0 bases and J by 4 bases, with 9 bases between the two germline ends. The germline V gene encodes CDR1 MGHRA and CDR2 YSYEKL. The CDR3 loop is CASSQDSGLYGYTF. As DNA, the CDR3 is TGCGCCAGCAGCCAAGATTCAGGGCTCTATGGCTACACCTTC.

This chain joins TRBV2 and TRBJ2-1; D perhaps matches TRBD1 (5 bases). The CDR3 sequence is 16 residues long. The V gene's germline CDR1 is SNHLY and CDR2 FYNNEI. Trimming took off 4 bases at V and 4 bases at J, with 17 bases between the two ends. In DNA form, the CDR3 reads TGTGCCAGCAGTGCTGACAGTTGGGATGATTACAATGAGCAGTTCTTC. It yields the protein CASSADSWDDYNEQFF.

This clonotype was picked up many times. This chain connects TRBV10-3 to TRBJ2-3; D is uncertain. The CDR3 spans 12 residues. V dropped 6 bases and J dropped 0 bases, with 4 bases sitting between them. Germline V gene sequence: CDR1 ENHRY, CDR2 SYGVKD. CDR3 sequence: CAIRVSTDTQYF. In nucleotides, the CDR3 is TGTGCCATCAGAGTTAGCACAGATACGCAGTATTTT.

With regard to this clonotype: Being one base from a much bigger clone, this may be a read error. The rearrangement links TRBV29-1 to TRBJ1-4; 9 bases agree with TRBD1. CDR3 length equals 14 residues. The germline CDR1 and CDR2 sequences are SQVTM and ANQGSEA. The CDR3 nucleotides are TGCAGCGGAAAAGACAGGGGGACTAATGAAGAACTGTTTTTT. Its translation is CSGKDRGTNEELFF.

This clonotype has a handful of counts. The chain carries TRBV5-1 and TRBJ2-3; TRBD1 might be the D (5 bases). Looked up from germline, CDR1 is SGHRS and CDR2 is YFSETQ. V lost 0 bases, J lost 3 bases, and 17 bases lay in between. The CDR3 has 17 amino acids. CDR3 nucleotide sequence: TGCGCCAGCAGCTTGGCCGACTTCGTGGGGCGGACAGATACGCAGTATTTT. Translated: CASSLADFVGRTDTQYF.

This clonotype was seen only a few times. The CDR3 here is CASSDSGGRGYTF. CDR3 in DNA: TGTGCCAGCAGTGACTCAGGGGGTCGTGGCTACACCTTC. V is TRBV6-4 and J is TRBJ1-2; D is possibly TRBD1 (6 bases). Per the germline V gene, CDR1 is MRHNA and CDR2 is SNTAGT. The CDR3 has 13 residues. Trimming shortened V by 0 bases and J by 7 bases, and 9 bases separated the two germline ends.

Ten or more counts support this clonotype. The chain combines TRBV10-2 with TRBJ2-5; D may be TRBD2 (6 bases). The germline gives CDR1 WSHSY, CDR2 SAAADI. The V gene lost 6 bases and the J gene lost 5 bases, with 16 bases spanning the gap. The length of the CDR3 is 14 residues. The CDR3 coding sequence is TGCGCCAGCAGCTCCGGGAGTTTTTGGGAGACCCAGTACTTC. Its protein is CASSSGSFWETQYF.